This T cell receptor beta chain was captured in a study of T cell repertoires in ileal Crohn's disease. Study observations and caveats: Clonal expansions were more frequent in active smokers than non-smokers at surgery.

This table comes from immunoSEQ multiplex PCR, and its TCRdb copy is limited to in-frame clones, with some not included. The repertoire has 12,000 or so clones, 80% to 85% of them found once; the top ten carry 11%. Time point noted: neoterminal ileum biopsy at postoperative endoscopy, about 6 months after surgery. Germline V gives CDR1 LNHDA, CDR2 SQIVND (reference sequence). The CDR3 loop spans 13 amino acids. V was shortened by 5 bases and J by 6 bases, with 13 bases between the two germline ends. Worth noting for this clone: Its antigen remains unknown.

V is TRBV19 and J is TRBJ1-1; tentative D call: TRBD1 (5 bases). This receptor was obtained from an adult with Crohn's disease. Sequencing was carried out using ileal tissue. The CDR3 sequence: CASSAQGRPEAFF. CDR3 in DNA: TGTGCCAGTAGTGCCCAGGGAAGGCCTGAAGCTTTCTTT.